The sequence of this TCR beta chain was determined in a study of T cells after yellow fever vaccination (dated by TCRdb to about 2019). Regarding the study in general: The SMART-Seq v4 Ultra Low Input RNA kit was used to prepare libraries from fractions with low cell numbers. Bulk TCR alpha and beta repertoires were sequenced longitudinally to track T-cell clones before and after primary and booster YFV17D yellow fever vaccination. Blood was drawn at multiple timepoints before and after primary and secondary immunization, with bulk PBMC replicates and cell subsets isolated. Two healthy male donors made up the cohort, one aged 18 to 29 years and the other aged 30 to 40 years.

As regards this clonotype: There is no known antigen for this receptor. Base qualities are not recorded, but no much larger clone differs from it by a single base.

Synthesis of TCR cDNA relied on 5'RACE template switching, a step that introduced a universal primer site along with unique molecular identifiers. Priming for cDNA synthesis came from both the TCR alpha and TCR beta constant segments. Library amplification involved two PCR steps, and the second step added sample barcodes and sequencing adapters. Sequencing of libraries was performed on Illumina HiSeq 2500 (2x100 bp) or NovaSeq (2x150 bp). The published analysis was carried out like this. Demultiplexing of reads and collapsing into UMI consensus sequences were performed with MIGEC, and V(D)J alignment was carried out with MiXCR. Clonotypes responding to the vaccine were identified with edgeR on replicate PBMC samples, with the criteria of FDR below 0.01 and a log2 fold change above 5 up to day 15. CD4 or CD8 identity was assigned to each bulk clonotype according to whether the clonotype was present at higher abundance in the sequenced CD4 repertoire or the sequenced CD8 repertoire. TCRdb reran the public reads through fastp at Q25 and MiXCR, keeping productive beta chains. Rows are combined by CDR3 protein, so each entry shows the most common genes and DNA. The V and J calls follow TCRdb's processing rather than the paper's. In all, the sample holds about 300,000 distinct CDR3 sequences, and 6.5% to 8.5% of those were seen once. 15% to 20% of the sample is held by the ten biggest clonotypes.

On the study overall, not on this receptor specifically: Most clones expanded after primary vaccination were re-detected after the booster (about 95% of CD4 and 88% of CD8), suggesting broad memory maintenance. A small fraction of clonotypes appeared in both the CD4 and CD8 compartments, likely as a result of convergent recombination. Computational filtering was needed because FACS-sorted repertoires could contain abundant contaminating clonotypes from the bulk population. The secondary T-cell response was found to be weaker but faster than the primary response, with a peak reached on day 5 rather than on day 15. Because the study included only two donors, the extent to which the findings can be generalized is limited.

The sample's treatment or condition label, in plain terms: live attenuated yellow fever vaccine strain. At every blood-draw timepoint, two biological replicates of bulk PBMCs were collected. PBMCs were isolated from peripheral blood using a standard Ficoll-Paque protocol. TriZol was used to extract RNA from bulk PBMCs, CD4 and CD8 fractions, and dextramer-positive and dextramer-negative fractions. CDR3 length: 16 amino acids, cysteine to phenylalanine. Of all the DNA, just the CDR3 is kept, 48 bases in frame from base 1. CDR1 and CDR2, looked up from the germline V gene, are MGHRA and YSYEKL. The junction shows trimming of 2 bases on V and 5 bases on J, plus 18 bases between the germline ends.

Specimen: PBMCs, collected 45 days after the first yellow fever vaccination. In this chain, TRBV4-1 is recombined with TRBJ2-5, with the identity of the D gene unclear. The source is a young man who received the YFV17D yellow fever vaccine. This receptor carries the CDR3 CASSQKGPPLVETQYF. In nucleotides, the sequence is TGCGCCAGCAGCCAAAAGGGCCCCCCGCTAGTGGAGACCCAGTACTTC.